This is a list of T cell receptor beta chains from one sample in a study of blood T cell repertoires in COVID-19. Assay used: immunoSEQ multiplex PCR; TCRdb lists only in-frame clones, some missing. In the table there are several thousand clones, about 86% of which are singletons. The sequenced sample consisted of peripheral blood. The receptor set was obtained from a human donor in a cohort sampled during active COVID-19. Both conserved end residues are part of each CDR3. Fields, in order: J gene, clone size, D gene, V gene, CDR3 DNA, CDR3 protein. D genes are given only for firm matches. Expanded clones get a size class; other rows say once, few or many, or leave the size out.

J: TRBJ2-7; size: -; D: TRBD2; V: TRBV9; DNA: TGTGCCAGCAGCGTAGCTCCGGGACTAGCGGGGGCATCTGGGGAGCAGTACTTC; CDR3: CASSVAPGLAGASGEQYF
J: TRBJ2-3; size: -; D: -; V: TRBV11-3; DNA: TGTGCCAGCAGCTTGGACATGTCGGGCACAGATACGCAGTATTTT; CDR3: CASSLDMSGTDTQYF
J: TRBJ2-3; size: -; D: TRBD2; V: TRBV19; DNA: TGTGCCAGTAGTATAGCTGCGGGGGGAACAGATACGCAGTATTTT; CDR3: CASSIAAGGTDTQYF
J: TRBJ1-5; size: -; D: -; V: TRBV2; DNA: TGTGCCAGCAGTGCGGGGAAAGGCAATCAGCCCCAGCATTTT; CDR3: CASSAGKGNQPQHF
J: TRBJ2-7; size: -; D: -; V: TRBV6-5; DNA: TGTGCCAGCAGTTATCGCCGGACAGTAGTCTCCTACGAGCAGTACTTC; CDR3: CASSYRRTVVSYEQYF
J: TRBJ2-1; size: -; D: TRBD1; V: TRBV11-3; DNA: TGTGCCAGCAGCTTCCGGGACAGGGGCTCCTACAATGAGCAGTTCTTC; CDR3: CASSFRDRGSYNEQFF
J: TRBJ2-7; size: -; D: TRBD1; V: TRBV5-1; DNA: TGCGCCAGCAGCCCCCAGGGGGCGACCTCCTACGAGCAGTACTTC; CDR3: CASSPQGATSYEQYF
J: TRBJ2-5; size: -; D: TRBD1; V: TRBV6-5; DNA: TGTGCCAGCAGACCGGGACAGGGGTCGGTCGAGACCCAGTACTTC; CDR3: CASRPGQGSVETQYF
J: TRBJ2-1; size: once; D: -; V: TRBV5-6; DNA: TGTGCCAGCAGCCACCTGAGTGCTGGGGCGGGGGAGCAGTTCTTC; CDR3: CASSHLSAGAGEQFF
J: TRBJ2-2; size: -; D: TRBD2; V: TRBV27; DNA: TGTGCCAGCAGGTCGGGAGGAACCACCGGGGAGCTGTTTTTT; CDR3: CASRSGGTTGELFF
J: TRBJ2-7; size: -; D: -; V: TRBV7-3; DNA: TGTGCCAGCAGCCCAAGCGGTAACTCCTACGAGCAGTACTTC; CDR3: CASSPSGNSYEQYF
J: TRBJ2-5; size: -; D: TRBD2; V: TRBV19; DNA: TGTGCCAGTAGTGCCGGGGGAGGGAAGACCCAGTACTTC; CDR3: CASSAGGGKTQYF
J: TRBJ1-1; size: few; D: -; V: TRBV3-1/TRBV3-2; DNA: TGTGCCAGCAGCCGCTCTGGAGCCCCCGAAGACGCTTTCTTT; CDR3: CASSRSGAPEDAFF
J: TRBJ2-7; size: -; D: -; V: TRBV6-5; DNA: TGTGCCACCACCCAGGGCCGTTCCTACGAGCAGTACTTC; CDR3: CATTQGRSYEQYF
J: TRBJ2-2; size: -; D: -; V: TRBV4-1; DNA: TGCGCCAGCAGCCAAGCCGGGACAAACACCGGGGAGCTGTTTTTT; CDR3: CASSQAGTNTGELFF
J: TRBJ1-2; size: -; D: -; V: TRBV7-8; DNA: TGTGCCAGCAGCTTAACAGGGATGCCCGTTGACTATGGCTACACCTTC; CDR3: CASSLTGMPVDYGYTF
J: TRBJ2-7; size: -; D: -; V: TRBV6-5; DNA: TGTGCCAGCACTCCTACGTGGGGACAAGTCTACGAGCAGTACTTC; CDR3: CASTPTWGQVYEQYF
J: TRBJ2-1; size: once; D: TRBD2; V: TRBV5-1; DNA: TGCGCCAGCAGCGAGACTAGCGGGAGCCACAATGAGCAGTTCTTC; CDR3: CASSETSGSHNEQFF
J: TRBJ1-3; size: once; D: -; V: TRBV19; DNA: TGTGCCAGTAGTATAGGCGGGTACTCTGGAAACACCATATATTTT; CDR3: CASSIGGYSGNTIYF
J: TRBJ1-4; size: -; D: TRBD1; V: TRBV19; DNA: TGTGCCAGCCATACCCCCGGGACAGGCGGTGAAAAACTGTTTTTT; CDR3: CASHTPGTGGEKLFF
J: TRBJ2-5; size: -; D: TRBD2; V: TRBV5-1; DNA: TGCGCCAGCAGCCGCGGACTAGCGGCTTACCAAGAGACCCAGTACTTC; CDR3: CASSRGLAAYQETQYF
J: TRBJ1-3; size: -; D: -; V: TRBV7-2; DNA: TGTGCCAGCAGCCTCACCCCGGGAGGGTTGGCCATATCTGGAAACACCATATATTTT; CDR3: CASSLTPGGLAISGNTIYF
J: TRBJ1-2; size: -; D: -; V: TRBV7-9; DNA: TGTGCCAGCAGCCCCCTCCCTGGAGTCTATGGCTACACCTTC; CDR3: CASSPLPGVYGYTF
J: TRBJ2-1; size: -; D: -; V: TRBV7-9; DNA: TGTGCCAGCAGCTTCCCAGGGGCGTCCTACAATGAGCAGTTCTTC; CDR3: CASSFPGASYNEQFF
J: TRBJ1-2; size: -; D: -; V: TRBV3-1/TRBV3-2; DNA: TGTGCCAGCAGCCCCCGACAGCTTTACTATGGCTACACCTTC; CDR3: CASSPRQLYYGYTF
J: TRBJ2-6; size: -; D: -; V: TRBV29-1; DNA: TGCAGCGTTGGCGGGTATGGGGCCAACGTCCTGACTTTC; CDR3: CSVGGYGANVLTF
J: TRBJ1-3; size: -; D: -; V: TRBV7-9; DNA: TGTGCCAGCAGCTTCGAGGGACAAGTAGTAGGAAACACCATATATTTT; CDR3: CASSFEGQVVGNTIYF
J: TRBJ1-2; size: -; D: -; V: TRBV5-1; DNA: TGCGCCAGCAGCCCCCGGGAGGGTTACTATGGCTACACCTTC; CDR3: CASSPREGYYGYTF
J: TRBJ2-5; size: -; D: -; V: TRBV6-6; DNA: TGTGCCAGCAGTCGAAACAATCAAGAGACCCAGTACTTC; CDR3: CASSRNNQETQYF
J: TRBJ1-1; size: once; D: TRBD1; V: TRBV7-3; DNA: TGTGCCAGCAGCGCGACCAGGGGGGTCACTGAAGCTTTCTTT; CDR3: CASSATRGVTEAFF
J: TRBJ2-1; size: -; D: TRBD1; V: TRBV5-1; DNA: TGCGCCAGCAGCATCAGGGCAACCGGGACAGGGGGCGGTGAGCAGTTCTTC; CDR3: CASSIRATGTGGGEQFF
J: TRBJ1-2; size: -; D: TRBD1; V: TRBV30; DNA: TGTGCCTGGAGTGCGCGGGACAGGGGCTACACCTTC; CDR3: CAWSARDRGYTF
J: TRBJ1-1; size: -; D: -; V: TRBV5-4; DNA: TGTGCCAGCAGCCGAGGGAACACTGAAGCTTTCTTT; CDR3: CASSRGNTEAFF
J: TRBJ2-7; size: -; D: -; V: TRBV5-6; DNA: TGTGCCAGCAGCTTGGTAGTCTCGGGAGAGCAGTACTTC; CDR3: CASSLVVSGEQYF
J: TRBJ1-3; size: -; D: TRBD1; V: TRBV19; DNA: TGTGCCAGTAATATTGGGAGGACAGGGGCTGGAAACACCATATATTTT; CDR3: CASNIGRTGAGNTIYF
J: TRBJ1-4; size: -; D: TRBD1; V: TRBV5-1; DNA: TGCGCCAGCAGCCCTTTACAGGGGCCACCCGGTGAAAAACTGTTTTTT; CDR3: CASSPLQGPPGEKLFF
J: TRBJ1-2; size: -; D: TRBD1; V: TRBV5-1; DNA: TGCGCCAGCAGCAACGAAGGGGGCCGGTATGGCTACACCTTC; CDR3: CASSNEGGRYGYTF
J: TRBJ1-1; size: -; D: -; V: TRBV5-6; DNA: TGTGCCAGCAGCTCCAGGGACTTACCCACTGAAGCTTTCTTT; CDR3: CASSSRDLPTEAFF
J: TRBJ2-5; size: -; D: -; V: TRBV5-1; DNA: TGCGCCAGCAGCTTGGCCGGGTCAGATCTGACCCAGTACTTC; CDR3: CASSLAGSDLTQYF
J: TRBJ2-1; size: -; D: TRBD1; V: TRBV5-1; DNA: TGCGCCAGCAGCTTGGGTGGGACAGTAGACAATGAGCAGTTCTTC; CDR3: CASSLGGTVDNEQFF
J: TRBJ2-5; size: -; D: -; V: TRBV9; DNA: TGTGCCAGCAGCGTAGCGGGGAAGGAGACCCAGTACTTC; CDR3: CASSVAGKETQYF
J: TRBJ1-2; size: -; D: -; V: TRBV15; DNA: TGTGCCACCAGCAGTAGGAGTGGTCGGACACAACGTGGGGACTATGGCTACACCTTC; CDR3: CATSSRSGRTQRGDYGYTF
J: TRBJ1-1; size: -; D: TRBD1; V: TRBV18; DNA: TGTGCCAGCTCACGGACAGGGGACAATCTGAACACTGAAGCTTTCTTT; CDR3: CASSRTGDNLNTEAFF
J: TRBJ2-3; size: -; D: -; V: TRBV3-1/TRBV3-2; DNA: TGTGCCAGCAGCGCGGCGGGGGCGGATACGCAGTATTTT; CDR3: CASSAAGADTQYF
J: TRBJ1-5; size: few; D: -; V: TRBV19; DNA: TGTGCCAGTAAAGGACTCAATCAGCCCCAGCATTTT; CDR3: CASKGLNQPQHF
J: TRBJ1-2; size: -; D: -; V: TRBV15; DNA: TGTGCCACCAGCAGAGATGCCACACAGGGTTCCTATGGCTACACCTTC; CDR3: CATSRDATQGSYGYTF
J: TRBJ2-7; size: -; D: TRBD2; V: TRBV6-5; DNA: TGTGCCAGCAGGGGACTAGCGGGGCCCTACGAGCAGTACTTC; CDR3: CASRGLAGPYEQYF
J: TRBJ2-4; size: -; D: -; V: TRBV6-5; DNA: TGTGCCAGCGCGAAGAGGGGGGCCAAAAACATTCAGTACTTC; CDR3: CASAKRGAKNIQYF
J: TRBJ2-3; size: -; D: TRBD2; V: TRBV14; DNA: TGTGCCAGCAGCCAAGTGCGGGGGGGCCATGGTACGCAGTATTTT; CDR3: CASSQVRGGHGTQYF
J: TRBJ2-5; size: -; D: TRBD1; V: TRBV5-1; DNA: TGCGCCAGCAGCTTGGATGGACAGGCTTGGGAGACCCAGTACTTC; CDR3: CASSLDGQAWETQYF
J: TRBJ1-2; size: once; D: -; V: TRBV6-4; DNA: TGTGCCAGCAGTAGGCAGGACTATGGCTACACCTTC; CDR3: CASSRQDYGYTF
J: TRBJ2-1; size: -; D: -; V: TRBV27; DNA: TGTGCCAGCAGTTCTAAGTCGGGTTTCAATGAGCAGTTCTTC; CDR3: CASSSKSGFNEQFF
J: TRBJ2-2; size: once; D: -; V: TRBV5-4; DNA: TGTGCCAGCAGCCCCCGGACAGCGAACACCGGGGAGCTGTTTTTT; CDR3: CASSPRTANTGELFF
J: TRBJ2-1; size: once; D: TRBD2; V: TRBV27; DNA: TGTGCCAGCAGCTATAGCGGGGGGGCACACGAGCAGTTCTTC; CDR3: CASSYSGGAHEQFF
J: TRBJ1-4; size: -; D: TRBD1; V: TRBV27; DNA: TGTGCCAGCAGTTTATATGACAGGGGAGGCGAAAAACTGTTTTTT; CDR3: CASSLYDRGGEKLFF
J: TRBJ1-5; size: -; D: -; V: TRBV2; DNA: TGTGCCAGCTGGTCCGACGGGTCTCAGCCCCAGCATTTT; CDR3: CASWSDGSQPQHF
J: TRBJ1-4; size: medium-sized; D: -; V: TRBV5-6; DNA: TGTGCCAGCAGCTGGACCCCCTCAGGGCAGGTTGGTGAAAAACTGTTTTTT; CDR3: CASSWTPSGQVGEKLFF